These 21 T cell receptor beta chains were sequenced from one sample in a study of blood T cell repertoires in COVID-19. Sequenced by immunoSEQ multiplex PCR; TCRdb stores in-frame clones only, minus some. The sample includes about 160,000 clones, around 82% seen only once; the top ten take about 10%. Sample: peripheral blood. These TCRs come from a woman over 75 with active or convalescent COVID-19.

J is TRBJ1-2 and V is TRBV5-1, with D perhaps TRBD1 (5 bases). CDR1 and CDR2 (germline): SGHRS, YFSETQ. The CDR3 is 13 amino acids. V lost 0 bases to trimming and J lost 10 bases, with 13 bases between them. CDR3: CASSLGQNNDYTF. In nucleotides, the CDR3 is TGCGCCAGCAGCTTGGGACAGAATAATGACTACACCTTC.

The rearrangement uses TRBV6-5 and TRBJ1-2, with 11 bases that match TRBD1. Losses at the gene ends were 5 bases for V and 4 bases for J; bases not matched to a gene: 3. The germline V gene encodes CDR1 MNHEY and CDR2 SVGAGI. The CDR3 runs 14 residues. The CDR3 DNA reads TGTGCCAGCAGTCCTGGGACAGGGGGCTATGGCTACACCTTC. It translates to CASSPGTGGYGYTF.

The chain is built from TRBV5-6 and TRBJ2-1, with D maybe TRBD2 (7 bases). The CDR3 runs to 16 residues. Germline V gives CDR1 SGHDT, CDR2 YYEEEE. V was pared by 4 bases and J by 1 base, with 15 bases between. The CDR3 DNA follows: TGTGCCAGCAGCGCCCGGGGGGCGCTGTCCTACAATGAGCAGTTCTTC. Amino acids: CASSARGALSYNEQFF. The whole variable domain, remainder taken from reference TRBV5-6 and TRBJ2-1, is DAGVTQSPTHLIKTRGQQVTLRCSPKSGHDTVSWYQQALGQGPQFIFQYYEEEERQRGNFPDRFSGHQFPNYSSELNVNALLLGDSALYLCASSARGALSYNEQFFGPGTRLTVL.

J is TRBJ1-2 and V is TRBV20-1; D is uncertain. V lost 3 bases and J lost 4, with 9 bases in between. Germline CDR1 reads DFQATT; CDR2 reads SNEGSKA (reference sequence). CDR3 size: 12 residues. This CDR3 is CSASGLRYGYTF. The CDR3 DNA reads TGCAGTGCTAGTGGGCTCCGCTATGGCTACACCTTC.

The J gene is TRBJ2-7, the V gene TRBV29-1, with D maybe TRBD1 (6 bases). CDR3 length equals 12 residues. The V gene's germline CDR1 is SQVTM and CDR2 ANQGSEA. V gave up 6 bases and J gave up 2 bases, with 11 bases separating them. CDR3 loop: CSVAGQTYEQYF. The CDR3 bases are TGCAGCGTAGCCGGACAGACCTACGAGCAGTACTTC.

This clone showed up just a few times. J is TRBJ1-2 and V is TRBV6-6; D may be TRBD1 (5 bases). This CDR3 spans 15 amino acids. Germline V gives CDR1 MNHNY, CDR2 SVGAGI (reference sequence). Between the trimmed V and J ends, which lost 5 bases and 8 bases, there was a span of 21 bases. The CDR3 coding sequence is TGTGCCAGCAGTACTATCCAGGGCCCTTTGCGCGGCTACACCTTC. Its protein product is CASSTIQGPLRGYTF.

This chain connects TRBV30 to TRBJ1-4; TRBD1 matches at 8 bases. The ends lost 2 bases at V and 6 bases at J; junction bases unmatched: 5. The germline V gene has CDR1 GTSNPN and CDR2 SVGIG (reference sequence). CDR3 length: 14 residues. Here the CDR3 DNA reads TGTGCCTGGAGTATCGGACAGGGTGATGAAAAACTGTTTTTT. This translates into CAWSIGQGDEKLFF.

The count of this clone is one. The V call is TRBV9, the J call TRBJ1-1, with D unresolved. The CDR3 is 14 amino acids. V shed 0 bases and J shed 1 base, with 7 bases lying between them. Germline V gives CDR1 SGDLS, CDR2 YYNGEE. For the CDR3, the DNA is TGTGCCAGCAGCGTAGCGCAGGCGAACACTGAAGCTTTCTTT. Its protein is CASSVAQANTEAFF.

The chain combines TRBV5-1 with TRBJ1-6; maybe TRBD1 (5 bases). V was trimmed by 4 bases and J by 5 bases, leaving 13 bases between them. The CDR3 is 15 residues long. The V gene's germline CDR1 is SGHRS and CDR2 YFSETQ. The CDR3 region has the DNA TGCGCCAGCAGCGGAGGGACGGCGGATAATTCACCCCTCCACTTT. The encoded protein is CASSGGTADNSPLHF.

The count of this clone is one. CDR3 region: CASSRLAGSRNEQFF. The CDR3 DNA sequence: TGCGCCAGCAGCAGACTAGCGGGTAGCCGAAATGAGCAGTTCTTC. The chain uses TRBV10-1 and TRBJ2-1; 10 nucleotides match TRBD2. V was clipped by 6 bases and J by 7 bases; unmatched bases: 9. Germline lookup yields CDR1 WNHNN and CDR2 SYGVQD (reference sequence). The CDR3 has 15 residues.

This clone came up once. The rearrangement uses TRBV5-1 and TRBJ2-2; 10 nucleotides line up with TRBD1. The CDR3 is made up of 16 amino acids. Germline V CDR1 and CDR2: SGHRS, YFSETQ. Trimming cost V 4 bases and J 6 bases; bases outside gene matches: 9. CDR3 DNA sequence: TGCGCCAGCAGCCCCGGACAGGGGGGACGCCCCGGGGAGCTGTTTTTT. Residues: CASSPGQGGRPGELFF.

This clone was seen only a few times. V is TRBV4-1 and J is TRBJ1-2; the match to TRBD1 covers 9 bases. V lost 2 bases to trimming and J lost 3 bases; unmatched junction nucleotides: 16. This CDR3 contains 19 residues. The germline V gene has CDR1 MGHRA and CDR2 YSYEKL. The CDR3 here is CASSQPLGGQGFPYYGYTF. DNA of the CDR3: TGCGCCAGCAGCCAACCCCTGGGGGGACAGGGCTTTCCTTACTATGGCTACACCTTC.

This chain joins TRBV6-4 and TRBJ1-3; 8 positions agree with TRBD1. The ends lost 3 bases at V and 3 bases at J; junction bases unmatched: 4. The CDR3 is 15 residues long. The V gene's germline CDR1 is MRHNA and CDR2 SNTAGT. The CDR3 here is CASSEGQGSGNTIYF. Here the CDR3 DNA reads TGTGCCAGCAGTGAAGGACAGGGAAGTGGAAACACCATATATTTT.

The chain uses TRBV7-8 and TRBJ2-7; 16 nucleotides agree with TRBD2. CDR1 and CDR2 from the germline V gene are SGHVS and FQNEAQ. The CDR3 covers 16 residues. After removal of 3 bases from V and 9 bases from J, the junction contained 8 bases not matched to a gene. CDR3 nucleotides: TGTGCCAGCAGCTTGGCTTCGGGGACTAGCGGGAGGGTGCAGTACTTC. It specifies CASSLASGTSGRVQYF.

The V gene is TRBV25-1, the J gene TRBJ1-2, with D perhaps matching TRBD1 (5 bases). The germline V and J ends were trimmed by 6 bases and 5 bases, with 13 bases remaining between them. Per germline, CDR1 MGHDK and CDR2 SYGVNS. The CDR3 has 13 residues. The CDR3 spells CASSRGTAYGYTF. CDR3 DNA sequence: TGTGCCAGCAGCCGCGGGACCGCGTATGGCTACACCTTC.

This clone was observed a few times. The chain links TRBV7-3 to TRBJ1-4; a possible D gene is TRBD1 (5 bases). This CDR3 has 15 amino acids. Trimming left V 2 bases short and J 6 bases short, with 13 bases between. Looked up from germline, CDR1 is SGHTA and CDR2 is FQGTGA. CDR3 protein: CASSLVRAEYEKLFF. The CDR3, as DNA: TGTGCCAGCAGCTTAGTCAGGGCTGAGTATGAAAAACTGTTTTTT.

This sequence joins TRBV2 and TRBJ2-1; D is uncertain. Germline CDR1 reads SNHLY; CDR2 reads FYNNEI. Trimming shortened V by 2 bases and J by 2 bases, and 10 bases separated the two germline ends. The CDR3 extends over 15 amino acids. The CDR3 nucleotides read TGTGCCAGCAGTGAACTCCTCGGAGCCTACAATGAGCAGTTCTTC. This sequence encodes CASSELLGAYNEQFF.

CDR3 DNA: TGCGCCAGCAGCTTGGGCGGGAGCGGATACAATGAGCAGTTCTTC. As protein: CASSLGGSGYNEQFF. This chain links TRBV5-1 with TRBJ2-1; 7 positions agree with TRBD2. The germline V gene has CDR1 SGHRS and CDR2 YFSETQ. Trimming took 0 bases from V and 4 from J; bases not matched to a gene: 4. This CDR3 is built from 15 residues.

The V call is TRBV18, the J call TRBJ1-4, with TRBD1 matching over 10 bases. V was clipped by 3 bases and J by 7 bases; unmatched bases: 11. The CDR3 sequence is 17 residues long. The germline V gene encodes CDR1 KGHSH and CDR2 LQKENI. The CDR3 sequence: CASSPRQGAAISEKLFF. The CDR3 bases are TGTGCCAGCTCACCTAGACAGGGGGCGGCGATTTCTGAAAAACTGTTTTTT.

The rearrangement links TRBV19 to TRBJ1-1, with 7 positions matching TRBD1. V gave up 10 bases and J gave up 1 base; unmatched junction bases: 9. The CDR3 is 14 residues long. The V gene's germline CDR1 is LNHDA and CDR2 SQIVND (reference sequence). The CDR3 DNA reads TGTGCCACCTCGGCGGGACAGTGGAACACTGAAGCTTTCTTT. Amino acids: CATSAGQWNTEAFF.

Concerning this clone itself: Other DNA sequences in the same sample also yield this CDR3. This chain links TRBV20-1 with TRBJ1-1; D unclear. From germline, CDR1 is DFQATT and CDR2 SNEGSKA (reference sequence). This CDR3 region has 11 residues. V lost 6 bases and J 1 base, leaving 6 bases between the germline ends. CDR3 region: CSARQNTEAFF. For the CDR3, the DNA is TGCAGTGCGAGACAGAACACTGAAGCTTTCTTT.